This entry lists 9 T cell receptor beta chains sequenced from one sample in a study of T cell changes during pregnancy in multiple sclerosis. Here immunoSEQ multiplex PCR was the method, and the copy in TCRdb shows in-frame clones only, minus some. The sample lists more than 55,000 clones; about 90% were seen once. The source material was peripheral blood, sampled in the third trimester of pregnancy. The receptor source for this set is a female donor in good health, enrolled as a control in a pregnancy study.

V gene TRBV12-5 combines with J gene TRBJ2-2; D may be TRBD1 (7 bases). This CDR3 comprises 18 residues. V lost 0 bases and J 1 base, leaving 15 bases between the germline ends. Looked up from germline, CDR1 is LGHNT and CDR2 is FRNRAP. CDR3 protein: CASGLVAGGSGNTGELFF. CDR3 DNA sequence: TGTGCTAGTGGTTTGGTTGCAGGGGGGTCCGGGAACACCGGGGAGCTGTTTTTT.

V usage is TRBV5-6 and J usage is TRBJ2-6, with TRBD1 identical over 9 bases. The germline V gene encodes CDR1 SGHDT and CDR2 YYEEEE. Trimming at V came to 7 bases and at J to 1 base, leaving 12 bases not matched to a gene. This CDR3 has 18 residues. This chain's CDR3 is CASGPSWDRESGANVLTF. CDR3 DNA: TGTGCCAGCGGACCAAGTTGGGACAGGGAATCTGGGGCCAACGTCCTGACTTTC.

The J gene is TRBJ1-2, the V gene TRBV6-5; D not certain. CDR3 size: 14 residues. Trimming cost V 0 bases and J 3 bases, with 8 bases left between them. Germline V lookup: CDR1 MNHEY, CDR2 SVGAGI. Here the CDR3 DNA reads TGTGCCAGCAGTTACTCGAGTACGGACTATGGCTACACCTTC. The encoded protein is CASSYSSTDYGYTF.

V is TRBV21-1 and J is TRBJ2-1; the D call TRBD2 from the table was never checked on the DNA. TRBV21-1 is shown as a pseudogene. This CDR3 is 19 amino acids long. The CDR3 nucleotides read TGTGCCAGCAGCACGCCGGGACTAGCGGAAACCGAGGAGAACAATGAGCAGTTCTTC. Translating it yields CASSTPGLAETEENNEQFF.

The chain carries TRBV5-1 and TRBJ2-2; 7 bases are shared with TRBD2. Trimming cost V 1 base and J 3 bases; bases outside gene matches: 9. The CDR3 is 17 residues long. CDR1 and CDR2 (germline): SGHRS, YFSETQ. The CDR3 region has the DNA TGCGCCAGCAGCTTGACGGTGGGGCGGGAGTACACCGGGGAGCTGTTTTTT. Residues: CASSLTVGREYTGELFF.

V gene TRBV5-1 combines with J gene TRBJ2-1, with 11 positions matching TRBD2. The V and J ends lost 3 bases and 4 bases, in that order; junction bases with no gene match: 0. There are 14 residues in the CDR3. Per germline, CDR1 SGHRS and CDR2 YFSETQ. The CDR3 DNA follows: TGCGCCAGCAGCTCTAGCGGGGGGTACAATGAGCAGTTCTTC. It encodes CASSSSGGYNEQFF.

This clone was seen more than once but under ten times. A junction boundary mismatches the germline segment, possibly from a read error. The V and J genes are TRBV7-7 and TRBJ2-1, with a tentative D call TRBD2 (5 bases). The CDR3 extends over 15 amino acids. Germline lookup yields CDR1 SSHAT and CDR2 FNYEAQ (reference sequence). CDR3 bases: TGTGCTAGCAGCTTAAATTCTGGGAGTTACAATGAGCAGTTCTTC. Translating gives CASSLNSGSYNEQFF. The full variable domain, completed using reference TRBV7-7 and TRBJ2-1, is GAGVSQSPRYKVTKRGQDVTLRCDPISSHATLYWYQQALGQGPEFLTYFNYEAQPDKSGLPSDRFSAERPEGSISTLTIQRTEQRDSAMYRCASSLNSGSYNEQFFGPGTRLTVL.

This clone was observed a few times. The V and J genes are TRBV10-3 and TRBJ2-7; D possibly corresponds to TRBD1 (5 bases). Trimming cost V 4 bases and J 2 bases, with 12 bases left between them. Germline V CDR1 and CDR2: ENHRY, SYGVKD. This CDR3 comprises 14 residues. CDR3 sequence reads: CAISALDSTYEQYF. In DNA form, the CDR3 reads TGTGCCATCAGTGCTCTAGACAGCACCTACGAGCAGTACTTC.

This chain connects TRBV4-3 to TRBJ2-7; 7 nucleotides match TRBD1. The CDR3 is made up of 17 amino acids. CDR1 LGHNA and CDR2 YSLEER come from the germline V gene. V shed 2 bases and J 6 bases; nucleotides not matched to a gene: 16. DNA for the CDR3: TGCGCCAGCAGCCAACACCTACCGCCGACAGGGCCTGGCGAGCAGTACTTC. As protein: CASSQHLPPTGPGEQYF.